The source of this TCR beta chain is a study of cytotoxic CD8 clonotypes in ibrutinib-treated CLL. Whole-study context: Investigators collected response samples after a median about 12 months of treatment, range 6 to 36. Averaging across samples gave approximately 270,000 productive templates and approximately 92,000 productive rearrangements. Study-level points and caveats: Baseline levels of clonality went above those of age-matched healthy donors and moved with circulating CD8+ T-cell counts.

On this clone itself: Its antigen is undetermined.

Sequencing used immunoSEQ multiplex PCR; TCRdb keeps in-frame clones, though not all of them. The table lists roughly 42,000 clones, 65% to 70% of them singletons, with 6.5% to 8% in the top ten. This CDR3 spans 12 amino acids. Looked up from germline, CDR1 is SQVTM and CDR2 is ANQGSEA. Trimming cost V 6 bases and J 7 bases, with 16 bases left between them. The receptor was derived from a human donor with chronic lymphocytic leukemia. Sample: PBMCs, taken at disease progression, from a patient treated with ibrutinib. The chain employs TRBV29-1 and TRBJ2-7; D possibly corresponds to TRBD2 (6 bases). Written as DNA, the CDR3 is TGCAGCGTGTCGCCCGCCCGGGAGGAGCAGTACTTC. Translated, it gives CSVSPAREEQYF.